This paragraph reports one T cell receptor (beta chain). Its specificity is not known. UMIs bearing a 6-nucleotide sample barcode were added through template switching. TCRdb reanalyzed the 5' RACE reads and collapses them to one entry per CDR3 protein, without DNA. The table lists about 380,000 distinct CDR3 sequences, with 2% to 3% in the top ten. The data belong to a study of monozygotic twins with inflammatory bowel disease. Study-wide results and caveats: People with IBD had fewer clonotypes in common with others than healthy twins did, especially with disease activity. A lone strong IBD-associated signal or clonotype found no support.

This CDR3 is 11 amino acids long. The V gene's germline CDR1 is SQVTM and CDR2 ANQGSEA. The genes are TRBV29-1 and TRBJ2-7; TCRdb calls TRBD1, which cannot be checked without DNA. What was sequenced was blood. This clonotype was obtained from a human donor with ulcerative colitis or Crohn's disease, or a healthy co-twin of an affected twin (not recorded which). The CDR3 sequence: CSVSWGDEQYF.